This TCR beta chain was sequenced in a study of T-cell reconstitution after alpha-beta-depleted transplantation in children. Broader study findings: T-cell numbers and diversity, one year after transplant, stemmed largely from T cells that were newly produced.

Looked up from germline, CDR1 is MDHEN and CDR2 is SYDVKM. The V end lost 8 bases, the J end lost 3 bases, and 18 bases lay between the germline ends. The CDR3 length is 15 residues. This clonotype was counted at least ten times. The antigen remains undetermined. A library of TCRbeta sequences, prepared with unique molecular identifiers, was generated. TCRdb itself ran the PCR reads through MiXCR, one entry per CDR3 protein. The sample has 250,000 to 300,000 distinct CDR3 sequences, 7.5% to 9% seen once. Specimen: peripheral blood, collected 360 days after TCRalphabeta/CD19-depleted stem cell transplant. The J gene is TRBJ2-3, the V gene TRBV28; the D gene is possibly TRBD2 (6 bases). The sequence derives from a female patient aged 2-10 years who had a stem cell transplant for Fanconi anemia, so the T cells may come from the graft donor. CDR3 in amino acids: CASGGWGLRTDTQYF. In DNA, the CDR3 is TGTGCCAGCGGGGGGTGGGGTCTTAGAACAGATACGCAGTATTTT.